Listed here are 5 T cell receptor beta chains from one sample, sequenced in a study of CD8 T cells in Susac syndrome. cDNA came from approximately 0.5 to 1 ug RNA primed by random hexamers. TCRdb reprocessed the immunoSEQ multiplex PCR reads via MiXCR and lists one record per CDR3 protein. The repertoire holds over 300,000 distinct CDR3 sequences, with 92% as singletons. Sequencing used CD4+ T cells from PBMCs. Receptors originate from a human donor with multiple sclerosis.

J is TRBJ2-1 and V is TRBV5-6, with D possibly matching TRBD1 (5 bases). V was shortened by 4 bases and J by 7 bases, with 15 bases between the two germline ends. The germline gives CDR1 SGHDT, CDR2 YYEEEE. This CDR3 comprises 14 residues. CDR3 sequence reads: CASSPRAFGNEQFF. The CDR3 nucleotides read TGTGCCAGCAGCCCCAGGGCTTTTGGGAATGAGCAGTTCTTC.

This clonotype was seen only once. The gene calls are TRBV29-1 and TRBJ2-7; 7 bases line up with TRBD1. The length of the CDR3 is 14 residues. J was trimmed by 4 bases and V by 1 base; bases with no gene match: 7. The germline gives CDR1 SQVTM, CDR2 ANQGSEA. The CDR3 is CSVEVRQGIYEQYF. The CDR3 DNA follows: TGCAGCGTTGAAGTGAGACAGGGCATATACGAGCAGTACTTC.

The chain couples TRBV19 to TRBJ2-5; tentative D call: TRBD1 (5 bases). V was shortened by 3 bases and J by 5 bases, with 16 bases between the two germline ends. This CDR3 region has 15 residues. Germline V gives CDR1 LNHDA, CDR2 SQIVND (reference sequence). In DNA, the CDR3 is TGTGCCAGTAGTATTATCGACTCGGACAAGGAGACCCAGTACTTC. This gives the protein CASSIIDSDKETQYF.

The chain employs TRBV12-3 or TRBV12-4 and TRBJ1-2; D may be TRBD1 (6 bases). Trimming took off 7 bases at V and 2 bases at J, with 14 bases between the two ends. The CDR3 is 14 residues long. The CDR3 reads CASTRRGANYGYTF. The CDR3 region has the DNA TGTGCCAGCACCCGGCGGGGGGCGAACTATGGCTACACCTTC.

The J gene is TRBJ1-2, the V gene TRBV27; a weak D match, TRBD1 (6 bases). With 9 bases removed from V and 5 bases from J, the gap between germline ends came to 19 bases. CDR3 length: 14 residues. Germline V gene data show CDR1 as MNHEY and CDR2 as SMNVEV (reference sequence). CDR3 nucleotide sequence: TGTGCCAGTTCGAACAGGGCTTGGGCTTATGGCTACACCTTC. Translated: CASSNRAWAYGYTF.